This is a list of T cell receptor beta chains from one sample in a study of control samples from healthy donors and cancer patients. Repertoires were generated with immunoSEQ multiplex PCR, while TCRdb's copy carries only in-frame clones and drops some. This table holds about 130,000 clones, 85% to 95% found once. Sequencing input: PBMCs. These receptors were taken from a man between 60 and 70 years old with colorectal cancer. The CDR3 runs from the conserved cysteine through the conserved F or W. D genes are given only for firm matches. Expanded clones are given a class, and other clones once, few, many or no size at all.

V gene,clone size,D gene,J gene,CDR3 DNA,CDR3 protein
TRBV11-2,-,-,TRBJ2-7,TGTGCCAGCAGCTGGGTAGGAGCTCGGGACGAGCAGTACTTC,CASSWVGARDEQYF
TRBV10-3,-,-,TRBJ1-1,TGTGCCATCAGTGGGGGGGAGGGGCGGCTTGAAGCTTTCTTT,CAISGGEGRLEAFF
TRBV6-5,-,-,TRBJ2-3,TGTGCCAGCAGAGGGAGGTCCACAGATACGCAGTATTTT,CASRGRSTDTQYF
TRBV30,once,-,TRBJ1-6,TGTGCCTGGACGGGGCGGTATAATTCACCCCTCCACTTT,CAWTGRYNSPLHF
TRBV4-3,-,-,TRBJ1-2,TGCGCCAGCAGCCAAGAAAAGGGAACTAACTATGGCTACACCTTC,CASSQEKGTNYGYTF
TRBV3-1/TRBV3-2,-,-,TRBJ2-2,TGTGCCAGCAGCCAAGATCATACCGGGTCCGGGGAGCTGTTTTTT,CASSQDHTGSGELFF
TRBV2,-,-,TRBJ1-1,TGTGCCAGCAGGCTCCCTCAGGGAAACACTGAAGCTTTCTTT,CASRLPQGNTEAFF
TRBV4-3,-,-,TRBJ1-1,TGCGCCAGCAGCCAAGATTTAACACTGAACACTGAAGCTTTCTTT,CASSQDLTLNTEAFF
TRBV19,-,-,TRBJ2-7,TGTGCCAGTAGTTCCCAGGGGGGCAGTTCCTACGAGCAGTACTTC,CASSSQGGSSYEQYF
TRBV5-1,-,-,TRBJ1-2,TGCGCCAGCAGTCCGGGACGGACTAACTATGGCTACACCTTC,CASSPGRTNYGYTF
TRBV7-9,few,-,TRBJ1-2,TGTGCCAGCACCTCTGCGGGGCATGGCTACACCTTC,CASTSAGHGYTF
TRBV2,-,-,TRBJ1-3,TGTGCCAGCAGTGAATTGTACTCTGGAAACACCATATATTTT,CASSELYSGNTIYF
TRBV11-2,once,-,TRBJ2-7,TGTGCCAGCAGAAGCCCGGGACACAGGTCCTACGAGCAGTACTTC,CASRSPGHRSYEQYF
TRBV4-3,-,-,TRBJ2-3,TGCGCCAGCAGCCCGGGATCTAGCACAGATACGCAGTATTTT,CASSPGSSTDTQYF
TRBV6-5,once,-,TRBJ2-7,TGTGCCAGCAGTTACTCGGCGGGGTCATCGTACGAGCAGTACTTC,CASSYSAGSSYEQYF
TRBV7-2,-,TRBD2,TRBJ2-5,TGTGCCAGCAGCCGTGGCGGGGCGGGGGGGTCCCAAGAGACCCAGTACTTC,CASSRGGAGGSQETQYF
TRBV27,-,-,TRBJ1-1,TGTGCCAGCAGTTCCTTTACCGGGACCCCGAACACTGAAGCTTTCTTT,CASSSFTGTPNTEAFF
TRBV2,-,TRBD1,TRBJ2-7,TGTGCCAGCAGCCGGGACAGCTCCTACGAGCAGTACTTC,CASSRDSSYEQYF
TRBV5-1,-,-,TRBJ1-1,TGCGCCAGCAGCTTGTCTGCAGGGTGGGACACTGAAGCTTTCTTT,CASSLSAGWDTEAFF
TRBV27,-,-,TRBJ2-2,TGTGCCAGCAGTTACAGACTTAACACCGGGGAGCTGTTTTTT,CASSYRLNTGELFF
TRBV6-2/TRBV6-3,-,TRBD1,TRBJ1-2,TGTGCCAGCAGTTACTCCCGACAGGGATCTGTCTACACCTTC,CASSYSRQGSVYTF
TRBV5-4,-,-,TRBJ1-2,TGTGCCAGCAGCAAGACAGCTAACTATGGCTACACCTTC,CASSKTANYGYTF
TRBV11-2,-,-,TRBJ2-7,TGTGCCAGCAGACTAGCGCAAGGGGGGTACGAGCAGTACTTC,CASRLAQGGYEQYF
TRBV7-9,-,TRBD2,TRBJ2-7,TGTGCCAGCAGCCCAAGCGGGGGGGCGTACGAGCAGTACTTC,CASSPSGGAYEQYF
TRBV7-2,once,-,TRBJ2-5,TGTGCCAGCAGCTTCCAAGAGACCCAGTACTTC,CASSFQETQYF
TRBV18,-,-,TRBJ1-5,TGTGCCAGCTCACCCGTTGACCCTGGGGGCAATCAGCCCCAGCATTTT,CASSPVDPGGNQPQHF
TRBV6-2/TRBV6-3,-,TRBD1,TRBJ2-7,TGTGCCAGCAGTGATCCGGGACAGGTGCTCTACGAGCAGTACTTC,CASSDPGQVLYEQYF
TRBV7-2,once,-,TRBJ1-2,TGTGCCAGCAGCTTAGGCGGCAGTTCCACTAACTATGGCTACACCTTC,CASSLGGSSTNYGYTF
TRBV5-1,-,-,TRBJ2-3,TGCGCCAGCAGCTTGTGGGATAACACAGATACGCAGTATTTT,CASSLWDNTDTQYF
TRBV19,-,-,TRBJ1-2,TGTGCCAGTAGTATAGGGCACAGGGTGCGATCTGGCTACACCTTC,CASSIGHRVRSGYTF
TRBV5-5,-,-,TRBJ1-4,TGTGCCAGCAGCGGCCAACAGGGAGGTCGGGAAAAACTGTTTTTT,CASSGQQGGREKLFF
TRBV6-4,-,TRBD1,TRBJ2-3,TGTGCCAGCAGTGACTTGGGACAGGGGTTGGATACGCAGTATTTT,CASSDLGQGLDTQYF
TRBV7-9,-,-,TRBJ1-1,TGTGCCAGCAGCCCTACCGGGGGAGGCACTGAAGCTTTCTTT,CASSPTGGGTEAFF
TRBV27,-,TRBD2,TRBJ2-2,TGTGCCAGCAGACCCGGGACTAGCGGGGTCCCCGGGACCGGGGAGCTGTTTTTT,CASRPGTSGVPGTGELFF
TRBV7-9,-,TRBD1,TRBJ2-1,TGTGCCAGCAGCCTTCCAGGGGGCCATGAGCAGTTCTTC,CASSLPGGHEQFF
TRBV30,-,-,TRBJ2-7,TGTGCCTGGGAGGGGAGCTCCTACGAGCAGTACTTC,CAWEGSSYEQYF
TRBV29-1,-,-,TRBJ1-2,TGCAGCGTTGAAGGTAACAGAGGCTACACCTTC,CSVEGNRGYTF
TRBV5-1,-,TRBD1,TRBJ1-6,TGCGCCAGCAGCTTGGCGGGACAGGGTGGCTCTCAAAGTTCACCCCTCCACTTT,CASSLAGQGGSQSSPLHF
TRBV9,-,-,TRBJ1-1,TGTGCCAGCAGCGTACTTGGTGGGGGGACTGAAGCTTTCTTT,CASSVLGGGTEAFF
TRBV6-2/TRBV6-3,few,-,TRBJ1-1,TGTGCCAGCAGTACCCCCGGGGACACTGAAGCTTTCTTT,CASSTPGDTEAFF
TRBV5-1,-,TRBD1,TRBJ2-4,TGCGCCAGCAGCCCGGGACAGGGAAACATTCAGTACTTC,CASSPGQGNIQYF
TRBV9,-,-,TRBJ1-3,TGTGCCAGCAGCGTACAGGGGTTAAACACCATATATTTT,CASSVQGLNTIYF
TRBV5-5,-,TRBD2,TRBJ2-7,TGTGCCAGCAGTTCATTTAGACTAGCGGGGGATATCTCCTACGAGCAGTACTTC,CASSSFRLAGDISYEQYF
TRBV4-2,-,-,TRBJ2-3,TGTGCCAGCAGCCAAGAGTCAGCACCTAGCACAGATACGCAGTATTTT,CASSQESAPSTDTQYF
TRBV24-1,-,-,TRBJ2-5,TGTGCCACCAGTGATACCCAGGACACCGAAGAGACCCAGTACTTC,CATSDTQDTEETQYF
TRBV6-6,-,TRBD2,TRBJ2-5,TGTGCCAGCGGGAAAAGCGGGGACCTACAAGAGACCCAGTACTTC,CASGKSGDLQETQYF
TRBV27,-,-,TRBJ1-1,TGTGCCAGCAGAACCGCTCCCCCGAGGACTGAAGCTTTCTTT,CASRTAPPRTEAFF
TRBV2,-,-,TRBJ2-2,TGTGCCAGCAGTGAAGCCGAACTGGGGCAAAGGGAGCTGTTTTTT,CASSEAELGQRELFF
TRBV2,once,TRBD1,TRBJ2-3,TGTGCCAGCTGGCTGGGACAGGGGGGTTCGTATTTT,CASWLGQGGSYF
TRBV7-9,-,-,TRBJ2-1,TGTGCCAGCAGCTCCCGGGACACTGGAGGCTCAGCCTACAATGAGCAGTTCTTC,CASSSRDTGGSAYNEQFF
TRBV30,-,-,TRBJ1-2,TGTGCCTGTCCCTTTGGCGACAGGAGCTATGGCTACACCTTC,CACPFGDRSYGYTF
TRBV28,-,TRBD1,TRBJ1-1,TGTGCCAGCACCTACAGGGGTAGAAACACTGAAGCTTTCTTT,CASTYRGRNTEAFF
TRBV14,-,-,TRBJ1-2,TGTGCCAGCAGCCCGAAAGCATTGAACTATGACTACACCTTC,CASSPKALNYDYTF